The 16 T cell receptor beta chains in this list originate from one sample, sequenced in a study of shared clonotypes between healthy human individuals. Clones were sequenced by immunoSEQ multiplex PCR, and TCRdb holds only the in-frame ones, with some missing. Of roughly 500,000 clones listed, about 96% were seen once; the top ten hold roughly 0.06%. Sequencing input: naive CD4+ T cells sorted from blood. Described subset: CD45RA+ positively selected. These receptors were obtained from a woman in her 30s in good health.

This chain joins TRBV5-1 and TRBJ2-5; 10 bases are shared with TRBD1. The J call is in doubt because the DNA end fits TRBJ2-7 better. Germline V lookup: CDR1 SGHRS, CDR2 YFSETQ. The CDR3 is made up of 14 amino acids. The CDR3 sequence is CASSPGQGFHEQYF. CDR3 sequence (DNA): TGCGCCAGCTCCCCGGGACAGGGGTTCCACGAGCAGTACTTC.

The V and J genes are TRBV5-1 and TRBJ1-2, with 7 bases lining up with TRBD1. The V segment lost 4 bases and the J segment 6 bases; nucleotides outside the gene matches: 3. CDR3 length equals 12 residues. Per the germline V gene, CDR1 is SGHRS and CDR2 is YFSETQ. The CDR3 bases are TGCGCCAGCAGCAGGGACAGAGATGGCTACACCTTC. This gives the protein CASSRDRDGYTF.

The rearrangement uses TRBV19 and TRBJ2-3, with D possibly TRBD1 on 7 matching bases. V was cut by 0 bases and J by 2 bases, with 15 bases left in between. This CDR3 contains 17 residues. Germline-derived CDR1 and CDR2 are LNHDA and SQIVND (reference sequence). The CDR3 spells CASSIDGRGDNTDTQYF. CDR3 DNA sequence: TGTGCCAGTAGTATAGATGGCAGGGGGGATAACACAGATACGCAGTATTTT. Looking up the rest from reference TRBV19 and TRBJ2-3 gives the full variable domain: DGGITQSPKYLFRKEGQNVTLSCEQNLNHDAMYWYRQDPGQGLRLIYYSQIVNDFQKGDIAEGYSVSREKKESFPLTVTSAQKNPTAFYLCASSIDGRGDNTDTQYFGPGTRLTVL.

About this clone: The limits of the CDR3 on the DNA are not certain, so only TCRdb's listed CDR3 is given. V and J are TRBV25-1 and TRBJ2-3; the D call of TRBD1 is as the table states it, not checked on the DNA. Germline V gene sequence: CDR1 MGHDK, CDR2 SYGVNS. The CDR3 is made up of 12 amino acids, end residues included. CDR3 sequence reads: CASSFGTGTGYF.

The chain recombines TRBV19 with TRBJ2-2, with 7 bases lining up with TRBD1. CDR1 is LNHDA and CDR2 is SQIVND in the germline V gene (reference sequence). The CDR3 covers 15 residues. Losses at the gene ends were 3 bases for V and 5 bases for J; bases not matched to a gene: 6. The CDR3 spells CASSIQTGRTGELFF. The CDR3 DNA sequence: TGTGCCAGTAGTATCCAGACAGGGCGAACCGGGGAGCTGTTTTTT.

This sequence joins TRBV4-2 and TRBJ2-3; 7 nucleotides agree with TRBD2. The CDR3 contains 18 residues. V shed 1 base, J shed 0 bases, and the junction held 10 bases outside the gene matches. Looked up from germline, CDR1 is LGHNA and CDR2 is YNFKEQ. The CDR3: CASSQGGPASGSTDTQYF. In nucleotides, the CDR3 is TGTGCCAGCAGCCAAGGGGGTCCGGCTAGCGGAAGCACAGATACGCAGTATTTT.

V is TRBV28 and J is TRBJ2-1; 7 bases are a match to TRBD1. CDR1 is MDHEN, CDR2 SYDVKM, per germline. The CDR3 covers 14 residues. V lost 6 bases, J lost 6 bases, and 8 bases stayed unmatched. The CDR3 region has the DNA TGTGCCAGCAGGTCCGACAGGGATGGCAATGAGCAGTTCTTC. Protein: CASRSDRDGNEQFF.

The chain's CDR3 is CASSLALAGGAEQFF. The CDR3 nucleotides are TGCGCCAGCAGCTTGGCTCTAGCGGGAGGAGCTGAGCAGTTCTTC. The chain uses TRBV5-1 and TRBJ2-1, with 11 bases that match TRBD2. CDR1 and CDR2 (germline): SGHRS, YFSETQ. The junction had 5 bases not matched to a gene; V was cut back by 0 bases and J by 9 bases. The CDR3 sequence is 15 residues long.

The CDR3 coding sequence is TGTGCCAGCAGTTCCAAACAGGTTAACACTGAAGCTTTCTTT. Protein product: CASSSKQVNTEAFF. The rearrangement joins TRBV27 to TRBJ1-1, with D possibly being TRBD1 (5 bases). Germline V gene data show CDR1 as MNHEY and CDR2 as SMNVEV (reference sequence). With 4 bases removed from V and 2 bases from J, the gap between germline ends came to 11 bases. The CDR3 totals 14 residues.

The V gene is TRBV6-5, the J gene TRBJ2-4; TRBD2 matches at 12 bases. CDR1 and CDR2 from the germline V gene are MNHEY and SVGAGI. CDR3 length: 15 amino acids. V was clipped by 5 bases and J by 12 bases; unmatched bases: 11. The CDR3 is CASSITGTSGSGQYF. The CDR3 DNA reads TGTGCCAGCAGTATAACCGGGACTAGCGGGTCGGGTCAGTACTTC.

The chain carries TRBV7-9 and TRBJ2-1; 7 positions match TRBD1. The CDR3 runs 12 residues. Germline loops: CDR1 SEHNR, CDR2 FQNEAQ (reference sequence). The junction had 11 bases not matched to a gene; V was cut back by 5 bases and J by 16 bases. The CDR3 protein is CASSPADRDAFF. DNA of the CDR3: TGTGCCAGCAGCCCAGCCGACAGGGATGCCTTCTTC. Filled out from reference TRBV7-9 and TRBJ2-1, the complete variable domain reads DTGVSQNPRHKITKRGQNVTFRCDPISEHNRLYWYRQTLGQGPEFLTYFQNEAQLEKSRLLSDRFSAERPKGSFSTLEIQRTEQGDSAMYLCASSPADRDAFFGPGTRLTVL.

The rearrangement joins TRBV19 to TRBJ1-1; D gene uncertain. Trimming left V 7 bases short and J 5 bases short, with 14 bases between. The germline gives CDR1 LNHDA, CDR2 SQIVND (reference sequence). The CDR3 is 13 residues long. As DNA, the CDR3 is TGTGCCAGTACCACCGCCAGGTGGACTGAAGCTTTCTTT. The encoded protein is CASTTARWTEAFF.

J is TRBJ2-1 and V is TRBV25-1; 11 bases map to TRBD2. Trimming took 5 bases from V and 3 from J; bases not matched to a gene: 6. Germline values: CDR1 MGHDK, CDR2 SYGVNS. This CDR3 spans 16 amino acids. The CDR3 loop reads CASSMYGTSGYNEQFF. The CDR3 DNA reads TGTGCCAGCAGTATGTACGGGACTAGCGGCTACAATGAGCAGTTCTTC.

V and J are TRBV28 and TRBJ2-5; no firm D call. Germline V gives CDR1 MDHEN, CDR2 SYDVKM. This CDR3 is built from 13 residues. The V gene lost 7 bases and the J gene lost 2 bases, with 11 bases spanning the gap. The CDR3 protein is CASTSTMQETQYF. CDR3 coding DNA: TGTGCCAGCACCTCAACAATGCAAGAGACCCAGTACTTC.

The chain carries TRBV5-4 and TRBJ2-5; 10 bases align to TRBD2. Trimming removed 4 bases from V and 7 bases from J; junction bases left unmatched: 7. The length of the CDR3 is 14 residues. From germline, CDR1 is SGHNT and CDR2 YYREEE (reference sequence). Here the CDR3 reads CASSDRTSGGTQYF. CDR3 DNA: TGTGCCAGCAGCGATCGGACTAGCGGTGGGACCCAGTACTTC.

J is TRBJ1-5 and V is TRBV19, with 7 bases lining up with TRBD1. The germline V gene encodes CDR1 LNHDA and CDR2 SQIVND (reference sequence). J was trimmed by 1 base and V by 1 base; bases with no gene match: 4. The length of the CDR3 is 16 residues. The CDR3 DNA reads TGTGCCAGTAGTATAGTCGCAGGGGGAAGCAATCAGCCCCAGCATTTT. Translation gives CASSIVAGGSNQPQHF. The whole variable domain, filled in from reference TRBV19 and TRBJ1-5, reads DGGITQSPKYLFRKEGQNVTLSCEQNLNHDAMYWYRQDPGQGLRLIYYSQIVNDFQKGDIAEGYSVSREKKESFPLTVTSAQKNPTAFYLCASSIVAGGSNQPQHFGDGTRLSIL.